This TCR beta chain was captured in a study of T cell clonality in common variable immunodeficiency (dated by TCRdb to 2014 to 2015). Broad study findings and their caveats: Compared with healthy controls, CVID subjects showed increased TCRbeta clonality (t-test p = 0.018), a feature most characteristic of about a third of subjects. Patient heterogeneity within the CVID cohort put limits on correlating repertoire features with clinical complications. CVID subjects shared fewer TCRbeta clones with each other than healthy controls did (p < 0.0001). CVID TCRbeta sequences reportedly showed fewer deletions and N-nucleotide insertions and lacked highly modified clones with 13 or more V deletions. According to the authors, figuring out what caused the increased clonality in CVID would require sequencing the repertoires of T cell subpopulations. Although equal DNA input was used, an average of approximately 82,000 unique sequences per sample was obtained for controls, compared with some 30,000 for CVID samples.

Equivalent amounts of genomic DNA from CVID and control samples were used as sequencing input. For every sample, a 60 bp segment covering the rearranged TCRbeta CDR3 region was amplified and then sequenced. The immunoSEQ assay, a bias-corrected multiplex PCR with high-throughput sequencing, was employed for TCRbeta amplification. The original methods were these. Every unique nucleotide sequence counted as a clone and was annotated with V, D and J genes, copy number and frequency. Sequences were labeled productive if in frame, and non-productive if out of frame or containing stop codons. Clonality was calculated from Shannon's entropy as previously described. Mean CDR3 Kyte-Doolittle hydropathy was derived from the predicted amino acid sequences of productive clones. Using the R hclust function, scaled V gene usage was clustered hierarchically with Manhattan distance and complete linkage. To assess clone sharing by CDR3 amino acid sequence, 12 repertoires per group were resampled over 100 rounds. The repertoires were screened for 70 published EBV-specific TCRbeta sequences and 200 to 250 published CMV-specific TCRbeta sequences. After two CVID samples that produced fewer than 10,000 sequences were dropped from the analysis, 42 CVID repertoires remained. This immuneACCESS table, as held by TCRdb, lists in-frame sequences with V and J called but not all clones. Of the missing ones, under half trace to an unresolved V gene in checked studies; the others have no known cause. D and trimming come from the DNA, and the V and J calls and clone size come from that table. The sample has roughly 60,000 clones on record, with no singletons. The ten largest account for around 1.6% of the sample.

V is pruned by 5 bases and J by 2 bases, leaving 4 bases of the junction without a gene match. CDR1 is given as LGHNT and CDR2 as FRNRAP, both from the germline V gene. Including cysteine and phenylalanine, the CDR3 has 15 amino acids. The 36 bases shown cover part of the CDR3, and their frame starts at base 1. Most of the CVID patients and most of the healthy controls were of Caucasian heritage. Heparinized peripheral whole blood samples of about 4.5 to 8.5 ml were collected from each donor. Genomic DNA from adults with common variable immune deficiency (CVID) and from healthy adult controls was used for sequencing of TCRbeta CDR3 repertoires. The control group was made up of about 22 healthy adult volunteers (approximately 10 male and around 12 female) whose ages ranged from roughly 20 to 66 years, with a mean age of approximately 32. To isolate peripheral blood mononuclear cells, diluted blood was subjected to density centrifugation over Hypaque 1077 or Ficoll-Paque. Genomic DNA was obtained from unsorted mononuclear cells through either Qiagen column purification or a centrifugation-based method.

Many counts were recorded for this clone. Its cognate antigen has yet to be identified. The CDR3 end lies 3 residues beyond the end of the read and is filled in from the germline J gene. The V gene is TRBV12-5 and the J gene is TRBJ2-5, and 11 bases in between align with TRBD1. The sequence was obtained from a person aged 18 to 75 in good health. Source material: peripheral blood mononuclear cells. The DNA read from the CDR3 is TGTGCTAGTGGTATCCGGGACAGGGGGCAAGAGACC. Translated, this is CASGIRDRGQET. The entire CDR3 protein reads CASGIRDRGQETQYF.